The 10 T cell receptor beta chains listed next were all sequenced from one sample in a study of cytomegalovirus exposure and HLA in healthy donors. The PCR used 60 Vbeta and 13 Jbeta primers. Clones were read by immunoSEQ multiplex PCR, and TCRdb kept only the in-frame ones, dropping some. The repertoire consists of around 90,000 clones, with nearly 80% occurring once and the leading ten covering about 3.5%. Sequences were obtained from PBMCs. These receptors were taken from a woman in her thirties or forties in good health and CMV-seronegative.

This rearrangement joins TRBV19 to TRBJ2-7, with D possibly matching TRBD1 (7 bases). V lost 4 bases to trimming and J lost 7 bases, with 14 bases between them. In germline, CDR1 is LNHDA, CDR2 SQIVND (reference sequence). The CDR3 has 13 amino acids. The chain's CDR3 is CASSRQGGEEQYF. The CDR3 region has the DNA TGTGCCAGTAGTAGACAGGGAGGAGAAGAGCAGTACTTC.

The chain employs TRBV6-4 and TRBJ2-1; 9 bases are shared with TRBD2. The CDR3 is 15 residues long. V trimming: 2 bases; J trimming: 7 bases; junction bases outside the gene matches: 6. The germline V gene has CDR1 MRHNA and CDR2 SNTAGT. The DNA of the CDR3 is TGTGCCAGCAGTGACCAGGGGCTAGCGGGGAATGAGCAGTTCTTC. It translates to CASSDQGLAGNEQFF.

The rearrangement links TRBV7-9 to TRBJ2-7; D is perhaps TRBD1 (5 bases). There are 12 residues in the CDR3. V dropped 9 bases and J dropped 3 bases, with 12 bases sitting between them. Germline V CDR1 and CDR2: SEHNR, FQNEAQ (reference sequence). The DNA for the CDR3 is TGTGCCAGTGCCCAGGGCCACTACGAGCAGTACTTC. Translation gives CASAQGHYEQYF.

The chain is built from TRBV9 and TRBJ2-1; TRBD2 agrees at 7 bases. CDR1 and CDR2 from the germline V gene are SGDLS and YYNGEE. V trimming: 1 base; J trimming: 1 base; junction bases outside the gene matches: 2. This CDR3 spans 15 amino acids. The CDR3 DNA sequence: TGTGCCAGCAGCGTAAGCGGGGCATCCTACAATGAGCAGTTCTTC. This translates into CASSVSGASYNEQFF.

Here the CDR3 reads CASSGQGARANEKLFF. In DNA, the CDR3 is TGTGCCAGCAGCGGACAGGGGGCGAGGGCTAATGAAAAACTGTTTTTT. V is TRBV28 and J is TRBJ1-4, with 11 bases identical to TRBD1. Germline V gene data show CDR1 as MDHEN and CDR2 as SYDVKM. CDR3 size: 16 residues. V trimming: 6 bases; J trimming: 3 bases; junction bases outside the gene matches: 6. The variable domain in full, with the rest retrieved from reference TRBV28 and TRBJ1-4, is DVKVTQSSRYLVKRTGEKVFLECVQDMDHENMFWYRQDPGLGLRLIYFSYDVKMKEKGDIPEGYSVSREKKERFSLILESASTNQTSMYLCASSGQGARANEKLFFGSGTQLSVL.

J is TRBJ1-5 and V is TRBV11-2; no firm D call. The V end lost 0 bases, the J end lost 6 bases, and 6 bases lay between the germline ends. The CDR3 covers 13 residues. Germline V gene lookup returns CDR1 SGHAT and CDR2 FQNNGV. CDR3 sequence reads: CASSLDPGQPQHF. The CDR3 DNA sequence: TGTGCCAGCAGCTTAGACCCCGGTCAGCCCCAGCATTTT.

The chain joins TRBV29-1 to TRBJ1-1; maybe TRBD1 (5 bases). There are 13 residues in the CDR3. Germline V gene lookup returns CDR1 SQVTM and CDR2 ANQGSEA. Trimming cost V 4 bases and J 5 bases, with 14 bases left between them. The CDR3, as DNA: TGCAGCGTTGTGGGGGGTGAGGGGACTGAAGCTTTCTTT. Encoded protein: CSVVGGEGTEAFF.

The chain has TRBV27 and TRBJ1-5; the D gene is possibly TRBD1 (6 bases). The CDR3 has 14 amino acids. CDR1 MNHEY and CDR2 SMNVEV come from the germline V gene (reference sequence). V was trimmed by 5 bases and J by 1 base, leaving 9 bases between them. In nucleotides, the CDR3 is TGTGCCAGCAGTCACGGACAGAGCAATCAGCCCCAGCATTTT. As protein: CASSHGQSNQPQHF.

This clone was counted a few times. The chain has TRBV6-5 and TRBJ2-7; 13 bases fit TRBD2. The CDR3 is made up of 14 amino acids. With V trimmed by 6 bases and J by 4 bases, 3 bases remained unmatched. Germline CDR1 and CDR2: MNHEY and SVGAGI. The CDR3 sequence is CASSQLAGGYEQYF. The CDR3 nucleotides read TGTGCCAGCAGCCAACTAGCGGGAGGGTACGAGCAGTACTTC.

The gene calls are TRBV6-5 and TRBJ2-7; maybe TRBD2 (5 bases). Germline CDR1 and CDR2: MNHEY and SVGAGI. The CDR3 has 16 residues. V gave up 2 bases and J gave up 0 bases, with 14 bases separating them. CDR3 in amino acids: CASSYDSTGYSYEQYF. The DNA for the CDR3 is TGTGCCAGCAGTTACGATTCCACGGGATACTCCTACGAGCAGTACTTC.